Below are 24 T cell receptor beta chains sequenced from a single sample in a study of blood T cell repertoires in COVID-19. TCRdb keeps only in-frame clones here, not all; method: immunoSEQ multiplex PCR. The sample shows some 240,000 clones, roughly 89% of them seen only once. The source material was peripheral blood. The receptors shown here come from a man in his 60s who had recovered from COVID-19.

The J gene is TRBJ2-1, the V gene TRBV9, with D tentatively TRBD1 (5 bases). Germline loops: CDR1 SGDLS, CDR2 YYNGEE. This CDR3 is 14 amino acids long. V dropped 0 bases and J dropped 6 bases, with 10 bases sitting between them. The CDR3 protein is CASSVGGWGNEQFF. CDR3 DNA: TGTGCCAGCAGCGTAGGGGGCTGGGGCAATGAGCAGTTCTTC.

V and J are TRBV19 and TRBJ2-1; 8 positions match TRBD1. CDR1 is LNHDA and CDR2 is SQIVND in the germline V gene (reference sequence). The V segment lost 7 bases and the J segment 6 bases; nucleotides outside the gene matches: 2. This CDR3 comprises 12 residues. This CDR3 reads CASMDRANEQFF. The CDR3 coding sequence is TGTGCCAGTATGGACAGGGCCAATGAGCAGTTCTTC.

The chain joins TRBV29-1 to TRBJ1-2; 7 bases are a match to TRBD1. The V gene's germline CDR1 is SQVTM and CDR2 ANQGSEA. The CDR3 contains 12 residues. Germline trimming cut 2 bases from V and 5 bases from J; bases unmatched to any gene: 2. The CDR3 DNA reads as TGCAGCGTTGAATCAGGGGGGTATGGCTACACCTTC. As protein: CSVESGGYGYTF.

The chain links TRBV5-1 to TRBJ1-3; possibly TRBD1 for D (5 bases). Germline CDR1 and CDR2: SGHRS and YFSETQ. CDR3 length: 16 amino acids. V was trimmed by 0 bases and J by 0 bases, leaving 10 bases between them. Here the CDR3 reads CASSLEQARSGNTIYF. CDR3 bases: TGCGCCAGCAGCTTGGAACAGGCCCGCTCTGGAAACACCATATATTTT.

This chain links TRBV9 with TRBJ2-3; 7 bases are shared with TRBD2. This CDR3 comprises 16 residues. In germline, CDR1 is SGDLS, CDR2 YYNGEE. V shed 0 bases, J shed 6 bases, and the junction held 10 bases outside the gene matches. As DNA, the CDR3 is TGTGCCAGCAGCGTAGGCGCTAGCGGTAGTGGGGATACGCAGTATTTT. The encoded protein is CASSVGASGSGDTQYF. The full variable domain, with the rest looked up from reference TRBV9 and TRBJ2-3, is DSGVTQTPKHLITATGQRVTLRCSPRSGDLSVYWYQQSLDQGLQFLIQYYNGEERAKGNILERFSAQQFPDLHSELNLSSLELGDSALYFCASSVGASGSGDTQYFGPGTRLTVL.

This clone appeared a single time. The chain carries TRBV24-1 and TRBJ2-1; TRBD2 aligns across 9 bases. Germline CDR1 is KGHDR and CDR2 is SFDVKD. CDR3 size: 13 residues. V lost 3 bases and J lost 13; bases outside the gene matches: 6. In DNA form, the CDR3 reads TGTGCCACCAGTGATAATAGCGGGAGAGTCCAGTTCTTC. It encodes CATSDNSGRVQFF.

This sequence joins TRBV5-1 and TRBJ2-5; D gene uncertain. Trimming pared 4 bases from V and 2 bases from J, leaving 12 bases between. Germline V gives CDR1 SGHRS, CDR2 YFSETQ. CDR3 length: 14 amino acids. CDR3 DNA: TGCGCCAGCAGCCACCGAAGTAGACAAGAGACCCAGTACTTC. It codes for CASSHRSRQETQYF.

The chain joins TRBV6-2 or TRBV6-3 to TRBJ2-5; no definite D call. The CDR3 consists of 13 residues. CDR1 and CDR2 (germline): MNHEY, SVGEGT. The V end lost 5 bases, the J end lost 5 bases, and 12 bases lay between the germline ends. The CDR3 nucleotides read TGTGCCAGCAGTGACATGGGTCGCGAGACCCAGTACTTC. Translating gives CASSDMGRETQYF.

The chain is built from TRBV7-3 and TRBJ1-1; tentatively, D is TRBD1 (6 bases). The V gene lost 5 bases and the J gene lost 4 bases, with 11 bases spanning the gap. The CDR3 runs to 13 residues. Germline CDR1 is SGHTA and CDR2 is FQGTGA. The CDR3 region is CASSRRQATEAFF. DNA of the CDR3: TGTGCCAGCAGCCGGCGACAGGCCACTGAAGCTTTCTTT. Together with reference TRBV7-3 and TRBJ1-1, the CDR3 gives the full variable domain: GAGVSQTPSNKVTEKGKYVELRCDPISGHTALYWYRQSLGQGPEFLIYFQGTGAADDSGLPNDRFFAVRPEGSVSTLKIQRTERGDSAVYLCASSRRQATEAFFGQGTRLTVV.

The V gene is TRBV7-2, the J gene TRBJ2-1; 12 bases agree with TRBD2. J was trimmed by 9 bases and V by 5 bases; bases with no gene match: 8. The CDR3 totals 15 residues. Germline V gives CDR1 SGHTA, CDR2 FQGNSA. The CDR3 nucleotides are TGTGCCAGCAGCCCTAGCGGGAGGGCGGGGTCTGAGCAGTTCTTC. It translates to CASSPSGRAGSEQFF. Drawing the rest from reference TRBV7-2 and TRBJ2-1, the complete variable domain is GAGVSQSPSNKVTEKGKDVELRCDPISGHTALYWYRQSLGQGLEFLIYFQGNSAPDKSGLPSDRFSAERTGGSVSTLTIQRTQQEDSAVYLCASSPSGRAGSEQFFGPGTRLTVL.

V is TRBV5-1 and J is TRBJ2-7; 10 positions match TRBD1. Trimming at V came to 2 bases and at J to 7 bases, leaving 9 bases not matched to a gene. This CDR3 region has 15 residues. Germline-derived CDR1 and CDR2 are SGHRS and YFSETQ. The CDR3 here is CASSLPGQGTKEQYF. The CDR3 nucleotides read TGCGCCAGCAGCTTACCGGGACAGGGGACGAAGGAGCAGTACTTC.

The chain combines TRBV5-1 with TRBJ1-2; 8 bases are shared with TRBD1. With 0 bases clipped from V and 5 bases from J, the junction kept 12 bases outside the gene matches. Germline V lookup: CDR1 SGHRS, CDR2 YFSETQ. The CDR3 extends over 17 amino acids. The CDR3 loop reads CASSLAPSTGALYGYTF. CDR3 nucleotides: TGCGCCAGCAGCTTGGCCCCGTCGACAGGGGCGCTATATGGCTACACCTTC. The full variable domain, completed using reference TRBV5-1 and TRBJ1-2, is KAGVTQTPRYLIKTRGQQVTLSCSPISGHRSVSWYQQTPGQGLQFLFEYFSETQRNKGNFPGRFSGRQFSNSRSEMNVSTLELGDSALYLCASSLAPSTGALYGYTFGSGTRLTVV.

V gene TRBV27 combines with J gene TRBJ1-2; TRBD1 matches at 9 bases. The junction had 9 bases not matched to a gene; V was cut back by 3 bases and J by 4 bases. In germline, CDR1 is MNHEY, CDR2 SMNVEV (reference sequence). The CDR3 consists of 16 residues. CDR3 nucleotide sequence: TGTGCCAGCAGTTTTTCCGGCGGGACAGGGTTCTATGGCTACACCTTC. Its protein is CASSFSGGTGFYGYTF.

V usage is TRBV19 and J usage is TRBJ1-5, with D possibly TRBD1 on 5 matching bases. With 3 bases removed from V and 0 bases from J, the gap between germline ends came to 9 bases. Germline-derived CDR1 and CDR2 are LNHDA and SQIVND (reference sequence). This CDR3 region has 15 residues. In DNA form, the CDR3 reads TGTGCCAGTAGTATTAGGGGCCGTAGCAATCAGCCCCAGCATTTT. Translation gives CASSIRGRSNQPQHF. Supplemented by reference TRBV19 and TRBJ1-5, the full variable domain reads DGGITQSPKYLFRKEGQNVTLSCEQNLNHDAMYWYRQDPGQGLRLIYYSQIVNDFQKGDIAEGYSVSREKKESFPLTVTSAQKNPTAFYLCASSIRGRSNQPQHFGDGTRLSIL.

The CDR3: CASSLGVAGGWVSYEQYF. CDR3 DNA sequence: TGTGCCAGCAGCTTAGGAGTAGCGGGTGGCTGGGTCTCCTACGAGCAGTACTTC. V usage is TRBV7-2 and J usage is TRBJ2-7; 7 nucleotides match TRBD2. Germline V CDR1 and CDR2: SGHTA, FQGNSA. V gave up 1 base and J gave up 0 bases; unmatched junction bases: 12. CDR3 length: 18 amino acids.

CDR3 sequence (DNA): TGTGCCAGCAGCCAGCAGGGATTCTATGGCTACACCTTC. This translates into CASSQQGFYGYTF. The V call is TRBV3-1 (or the pseudogene TRBV3-2), the J call TRBJ1-2; D perhaps matches TRBD1 (5 bases). Trimming pared 3 bases from V and 4 bases from J, leaving 9 bases between. CDR3 size: 13 residues. Germline V gene sequence: CDR1 LGHDT, CDR2 YNNKEL (reference sequence).

The V call is TRBV29-1, the J call TRBJ1-4; TRBD1 matches at 8 bases. Germline V gene sequence: CDR1 SQVTM, CDR2 ANQGSEA. This CDR3 spans 13 amino acids. V shed 6 bases, J shed 8 bases, and the junction held 8 bases outside the gene matches. CDR3 DNA: TGCAGCGTCAGACAGGGGTGGGACGAAAAACTGTTTTTT. Translated, it gives CSVRQGWDEKLFF.

CDR3: CASSEREITGLETQYF. CDR3 DNA: TGTGCCAGCAGTGAACGAGAGATTACAGGGTTGGAGACCCAGTACTTC. The chain recombines TRBV6-1 with TRBJ2-5; D is possibly TRBD1 (6 bases). The CDR3 length is 16 residues. The germline CDR1 and CDR2 sequences are MNHNS and SASEGT. Deletions cut 2 bases from V and 5 bases from J, with 18 bases between.

The genes are TRBV28 and TRBJ1-2; a possible D gene is TRBD1 (5 bases). Trimming took off 10 bases at V and 4 bases at J, with 16 bases between the two ends. This CDR3 has 13 residues. Looked up from germline, CDR1 is MDHEN and CDR2 is SYDVKM. The DNA of the CDR3 is TGTGCCATCAGGGACTGGAGTAGCTATGGCTACACCTTC. Amino acids: CAIRDWSSYGYTF.

This clone was seen only once. This chain's CDR3 is CASSQQTGYSNQPQHF. For the CDR3, the DNA is TGTGCCAGTAGTCAACAGACAGGGTATAGCAATCAGCCCCAGCATTTT. The chain combines TRBV19 with TRBJ1-5, with 7 positions matching TRBD1. Germline lookup yields CDR1 LNHDA and CDR2 SQIVND (reference sequence). The V segment lost 5 bases and the J segment 0 bases; nucleotides outside the gene matches: 7. This CDR3 has 16 amino acids.

The chain couples TRBV3-1 (or the pseudogene TRBV3-2) to TRBJ1-1, with a possible D match to TRBD1 (5 bases). The CDR3 is made up of 14 amino acids. Germline lookup yields CDR1 LGHDT and CDR2 YNNKEL (reference sequence). With 7 bases removed from V and 4 bases from J, the gap between germline ends came to 16 bases. The CDR3 region has the DNA TGTGCCAGCACCCGACGGGCCCAGGGCACTGAAGCTTTCTTT. Translation gives CASTRRAQGTEAFF.

This rearrangement joins TRBV10-3 to TRBJ2-1; TRBD2 agrees at 8 bases. The J segment lost 7 bases and the V segment lost 10 bases, leaving 12 bases of the junction unmatched. CDR3 length equals 14 residues. CDR1 is ENHRY, CDR2 SYGVKD, per germline. The CDR3 nucleotides are TGTGCCACCCAGGCCGGGGGGGGCCCGAATGAGCAGTTCTTC. Translated, it gives CATQAGGGPNEQFF.

Concerning this clone: The junction shows a germline mismatch at one end, possibly a read error. The chain is built from TRBV7-9 and TRBJ1-1; D remains ambiguous. CDR3 length equals 12 residues. CDR1 is SEHNR, CDR2 FQNEAQ, per germline (reference sequence). The CDR3 loop is CASSFMNSEAFF. The CDR3 region has the DNA TGTGCCAGCAGCTTTATGAACTCTGAAGCTTTCTTT. Full variable domain (missing parts from reference TRBV7-9 and TRBJ1-1): DTGVSQNPRHKITKRGQNVTFRCDPISEHNRLYWYRQTLGQGPEFLTYFQNEAQLEKSRLLSDRFSAERPKGSFSTLEIQRTEQGDSAMYLCASSFMNSEAFFGQGTRLTVV.

The CDR3 loop reads CASSQDFGGVVNEQFF. The CDR3 DNA reads TGTGCCAGCAGCCAAGATTTCGGCGGGGTAGTGAATGAGCAGTTCTTC. The rearrangement links TRBV3-1 (or the pseudogene TRBV3-2) to TRBJ2-1; TRBD2 is a possible D gene (6 bases). The V gene lost 0 bases and the J gene lost 7 bases, with 16 bases spanning the gap. CDR1 is LGHDT, CDR2 YNNKEL, per germline (reference sequence). This CDR3 has 16 amino acids.